This T cell receptor beta chain was recorded in a study of blood T cell repertoires in COVID-19. This clone occurred once. Germline CDR1 SGHTS, CDR2 YDEGEE. The CDR3 spans 16 residues. Trimming removed 1 base from V and 0 bases from J, with 11 bases in between. Some clones are missing from TCRdb's copy, which holds only in-frame ones; the method was immunoSEQ multiplex PCR. Of 380,000 or so clones detected, about 90% appear once; the ten largest clones hold around 1.2%. This clonotype was sampled from a middle-aged man with acute or convalescent COVID-19. The sequenced material came from peripheral blood. The rearrangement links TRBV5-8 to TRBJ1-5; a weak D match, TRBD1 (6 bases). The CDR3 spells CASSLQWGPSNQPQHF. The CDR3 DNA reads TGTGCCAGCAGCTTGCAATGGGGGCCTAGCAATCAGCCCCAGCATTTT.